What follows are 13 T cell receptor beta chains derived from one specimen sequenced in a study of shared clonotypes between healthy human individuals. This table comes from immunoSEQ multiplex PCR, and its TCRdb copy is limited to in-frame clones, with some not included. The table records 1.4 million to 1.5 million clones, approximately 96% of them present only once. Sequenced: naive CD4+ T cells sorted from blood. Regarding subset: CD45RA+ positively selected. These receptors all come from a man younger than 45 in good health.

This rearrangement joins TRBV7-9 to TRBJ1-1; 12 bases map to TRBD1. Germline V gene data show CDR1 as SEHNR and CDR2 as FQNEAQ (reference sequence). This CDR3 contains 16 residues. After removal of 5 bases from V and 3 bases from J, the junction contained 7 bases not matched to a gene. CDR3 sequence: CASSPGTGGADTEAFF. DNA for the CDR3: TGTGCCAGCAGCCCTGGGACAGGGGGCGCCGACACTGAAGCTTTCTTT. Together with reference TRBV7-9 and TRBJ1-1, the CDR3 gives the full variable domain: DTGVSQNPRHKITKRGQNVTFRCDPISEHNRLYWYRQTLGQGPEFLTYFQNEAQLEKSRLLSDRFSAERPKGSFSTLEIQRTEQGDSAMYLCASSPGTGGADTEAFFGQGTRLTVV.

This chain uses TRBV11-2 with TRBJ2-7; no firm D call. The V end was cut by 0 bases, the J end by 4 bases, with 10 bases between. The germline V gene has CDR1 SGHAT and CDR2 FQNNGV. The CDR3 length is 14 residues. The CDR3 is CASSLDRLRYEQYF. The CDR3 bases are TGTGCCAGCAGCTTAGATCGATTGAGATACGAGCAGTACTTC.

The DNA for the CDR3 is TGCGCCAGCAGCCCCAGGCCGGGAACTGAAGCTTTCTTT. This translates into CASSPRPGTEAFF. This chain joins TRBV5-1 and TRBJ1-1; D is unclear. Germline V lookup: CDR1 SGHRS, CDR2 YFSETQ. This CDR3 has 13 amino acids. The V end lost 4 bases, the J end lost 5 bases, and 12 bases lay between the germline ends.

The chain joins TRBV2 to TRBJ2-1; 14 bases align to TRBD2. Germline CDR1 is SNHLY and CDR2 is FYNNEI. The V and J ends lost 7 bases and 1 base, in that order; junction bases with no gene match: 12. The CDR3 extends over 19 amino acids. The CDR3 loop reads CASKQMGLAGVRSYNEQFF. The CDR3 DNA follows: TGTGCCAGCAAGCAAATGGGACTAGCGGGAGTTAGATCCTACAATGAGCAGTTCTTC.

This CDR3 reads CASSLNLYSAGRDTQYF. CDR3 nucleotide sequence: TGCGCCAGCAGCCTAAACCTCTACAGTGCGGGAAGAGATACGCAGTATTTT. This chain joins TRBV5-1 and TRBJ2-3; D may be TRBD2 (6 bases). V was cut by 4 bases and J by 5 bases, with 23 bases left in between. The CDR3 is 17 residues long. Germline V gives CDR1 SGHRS, CDR2 YFSETQ.

The rearrangement uses TRBV4-1 and TRBJ1-4; no reliable D call. V lost 0 bases to trimming and J lost 4 bases, with 18 bases between them. The CDR3 extends over 18 amino acids. Germline lookup yields CDR1 MGHRA and CDR2 YSYEKL. The CDR3 nucleotides read TGCGCCAGCAGCCAAGATGTTTCCCGAACAGCCTTTAATGAAAAACTGTTTTTT. It yields the protein CASSQDVSRTAFNEKLFF.

The chain carries TRBV7-2 and TRBJ2-2; unclear D gene. This CDR3 comprises 14 residues. V lost 6 bases and J 3 bases, leaving 11 bases between the germline ends. CDR1 is SGHTA, CDR2 FQGNSA, per germline. CDR3 in DNA: TGTGCCAGCAGTACTTACAGAGACACCGGGGAGCTGTTTTTT. It encodes CASSTYRDTGELFF.

The chain couples TRBV6-1 to TRBJ2-7, with D uncertain. Germline CDR1 and CDR2: MNHNS and SASEGT. Trimming took 7 bases from V and 1 from J, leaving 11 bases between them. The CDR3 is made up of 13 amino acids. The CDR3: CASTPVLSYEQYF. In nucleotides, the CDR3 is TGTGCCAGCACCCCTGTCCTGTCCTACGAGCAGTACTTC.

V usage is TRBV29-1 and J usage is TRBJ1-3; D ambiguous. CDR1 and CDR2 (germline): SQVTM, ANQGSEA. V lost 0 bases to trimming and J lost 4 bases, with 1 base between them. CDR3 size: 11 residues. CDR3 DNA: TGCAGCGTTGAAGAAGGAAACACCATATATTTT. This gives the protein CSVEEGNTIYF.

The chain carries TRBV29-1 and TRBJ1-1, with D uncertain. The CDR3 covers 11 residues. Germline V gene data show CDR1 as SQVTM and CDR2 as ANQGSEA. V shed 1 base and J shed 8 bases, with 8 bases lying between them. This chain's CDR3 is CSVEGFYEAFF. CDR3 coding DNA: TGCAGCGTTGAAGGATTCTACGAAGCTTTCTTT.

V and J are TRBV5-4 and TRBJ2-1; the match to TRBD2 covers 12 bases. V was clipped by 0 bases and J by 6 bases; unmatched bases: 4. CDR3 length equals 16 residues. Germline loops: CDR1 SGHNT, CDR2 YYREEE (reference sequence). CDR3 nucleotide sequence: TGTGCCAGCAGCTTGGCCCAGACTAGCGGGAGCAATGAGCAGTTCTTC. Protein product: CASSLAQTSGSNEQFF.

The V call is TRBV6-1, the J call TRBJ2-7; D might be TRBD1 or TRBD2, each matching 5 bases. The germline gives CDR1 MNHNS, CDR2 SASEGT. V was pared by 1 base and J by 5 bases, with 15 bases between. The CDR3 consists of 15 residues. CDR3 sequence: CASSEVWDPRHEQYF. CDR3 sequence (DNA): TGTGCCAGCAGTGAAGTTTGGGACCCAAGGCACGAGCAGTACTTC.

This clone was counted only a few times. V is TRBV19 and J is TRBJ2-7; TRBD2 matches at 7 bases. CDR3 size: 14 residues. CDR1 is LNHDA, CDR2 SQIVND, per germline (reference sequence). The V gene end was trimmed by 3 bases and the J gene end by 4 bases; junction bases not matched to a gene: 6. The CDR3 sequence: CASSISGNRYEQYF. DNA of the CDR3: TGTGCCAGTAGTATCAGCGGGAATCGATACGAGCAGTACTTC.